A single TCR beta chain is shown here with its context. The data stem from a study of blood T cell repertoires in COVID-19. Trimming took 5 bases from V and 4 from J; bases not matched to a gene: 6. Looked up from germline, CDR1 is MGHRA and CDR2 is YSYEKL. This CDR3 has 14 amino acids. Clones were read by immunoSEQ multiplex PCR, and TCRdb kept only the in-frame ones, dropping some. The sample has around 15,000 clones, 80% to 90% seen once. Sequencing was performed on peripheral blood. V is TRBV4-1 and J is TRBJ2-7; 9 nucleotides line up with TRBD1. The receptor was derived from a man in his sixties or seventies in a cohort sampled during active COVID-19. CDR3 amino acids: CASSTGQGTYEQYF. The CDR3 coding sequence is TGCGCCAGCAGCACGGGACAGGGAACTTACGAGCAGTACTTC.